This T cell receptor (beta chain) was captured in a study of T-cell reconstitution after alpha-beta-depleted transplantation in children. The CDR3 loop spans 17 amino acids. V dropped 5 bases and J dropped 2; count of bases not matched to a gene: 13. A TCRbeta library incorporating unique molecular identifiers was prepared. Each CDR3 protein is one row after TCRdb ran MiXCR on the PCR reads. This table holds around 600,000 distinct CDR3 sequences, around a sixth found once. The sample here was PBMCs from the stem cell graft donor, taken from the stem cell graft. The receptor was derived from a human donor who donated a stem cell graft to a child with acute myeloid leukemia. The J gene is TRBJ2-7, the V gene TRBV12-3 or TRBV12-4, with 9 bases that match TRBD1. CDR3 sequence: CASSPTTGTGKTYEQYF. The CDR3, as DNA: TGTGCCAGCAGTCCAACGACCGGGACAGGGAAGACCTACGAGCAGTACTTC.